The 3 T cell receptor beta chains given below trace back to one sample, sequenced in a study of shared clonotypes between healthy human individuals. The data were produced by immunoSEQ multiplex PCR, yet TCRdb's version contains in-frame clones alone and is incomplete. Of 500,000 to 650,000 clones detected, around three quarters appear once; the ten largest clones hold approximately 12%. Sequenced: PBMCs. The receptors stem from a woman between 40 and 55 years old in good health. Some clones in this sample may be carry-over from other donors' samples.

V gene TRBV28 combines with J gene TRBJ2-7; 8 bases are shared with TRBD1. Germline V gene data show CDR1 as MDHEN and CDR2 as SYDVKM. This CDR3 contains 15 residues. V was pared by 3 bases and J by 3 bases, with 7 bases of the junction left unmatched. The CDR3 spells CASSFSGRGLYEQYF. CDR3 nucleotide sequence: TGTGCCAGCAGTTTCTCGGGCAGGGGGCTCTACGAGCAGTACTTC.

This chain uses TRBV18 with TRBJ2-1, with 10 positions matching TRBD1. Germline V lookup: CDR1 KGHSH, CDR2 LQKENI. Trimming at V came to 2 bases and at J to 8 bases, leaving 6 bases not matched to a gene. This CDR3 has 15 residues. The CDR3 coding sequence is TGTGCCAGCTCACCAATGACAGGGGGCGGTCATGAGCAGTTCTTC. It specifies CASSPMTGGGHEQFF.

This clone was seen a single time. This sequence joins TRBV5-4 and TRBJ1-4; D ambiguous. Trimming took 2 bases from V and 8 from J, leaving 16 bases between them. The V gene's germline CDR1 is SGHNT and CDR2 YYREEE (reference sequence). The CDR3 is 15 residues long. The CDR3 loop is CASSLGGQAGEKLFF. The CDR3 DNA reads as TGTGCCAGCAGCTTAGGCGGTCAGGCGGGCGAAAAACTGTTTTTT.